Listed here are 17 T cell receptor beta chains from one sample, sequenced in a study of cytomegalovirus exposure and HLA in healthy donors. This PCR relied on a set of 60 Vbeta primers and 13 Jbeta primers. Produced via immunoSEQ multiplex PCR; TCRdb's table is partial and in-frame only. This sample has around 160,000 clones, with 65% to 80% found just once. The material sequenced was PBMCs. Source of these receptors: a man in his forties in good health and CMV-seropositive.

The rearrangement uses TRBV19 and TRBJ1-1, with TRBD1 identical over 7 bases. CDR1 is LNHDA and CDR2 is SQIVND in the germline V gene (reference sequence). With 11 bases clipped from V and 11 bases from J, the junction kept 11 bases outside the gene matches. The CDR3 length is 11 residues. The DNA for the CDR3 is TGTGCCGGCACGAGAGGGGGCCTGGCTTTCTTT. Translating gives CAGTRGGLAFF.

V gene TRBV19 combines with J gene TRBJ1-2; D ambiguous. Germline CDR1 and CDR2: LNHDA and SQIVND (reference sequence). This CDR3 has 13 residues. Between the trimmed V and J ends, which lost 3 bases and 6 bases, there was a span of 11 bases. CDR3 DNA: TGTGCCAGTAGTATTCTGTTGCGGGATGGCTACACCTTC. Amino acid sequence: CASSILLRDGYTF.

This chain uses TRBV19 with TRBJ2-3; D unresolved. The CDR3 consists of 15 residues. Germline values: CDR1 LNHDA, CDR2 SQIVND (reference sequence). V lost 2 bases and J 0 bases, leaving 9 bases between the germline ends. The CDR3 spells CASSISSASTDTQYF. CDR3 nucleotide sequence: TGTGCCAGTAGTATAAGTTCAGCGAGCACAGATACGCAGTATTTT.

This chain links TRBV5-4 with TRBJ1-4, with no clear D. The germline V and J ends were trimmed by 5 bases and 1 base, with 12 bases remaining between them. Germline CDR1 and CDR2: SGHNT and YYREEE (reference sequence). There are 15 residues in the CDR3. CDR3 amino acids: CASSHISGTNEKLFF. The CDR3 bases are TGTGCCAGCAGTCACATCAGCGGAACTAATGAAAAACTGTTTTTT.

The chain combines TRBV18 with TRBJ2-7, with D perhaps matching TRBD1 (5 bases). Germline lookup yields CDR1 KGHSH and CDR2 LQKENI. The V gene lost 3 bases and the J gene lost 2 bases, with 8 bases spanning the gap. CDR3 length: 13 residues. CDR3: CASSPGHTYEQYF. CDR3 sequence (DNA): TGTGCCAGCTCACCCGGACATACCTACGAGCAGTACTTC.

Remarks on this clone: One junction end does not reproduce the germline sequence, and a read error may be involved. This chain connects TRBV7-9 to TRBJ2-7; weak D call: TRBD2 (5 bases). Germline V gene lookup returns CDR1 SEHNR and CDR2 FQNEAQ (reference sequence). CDR3 length: 15 residues. The CDR3 here is CAGSLGETGTYEQYF. As DNA, the CDR3 is TGTGCCGGCAGCTTAGGAGAAACGGGAACCTACGAGCAGTACTTC. The full variable domain, rest sourced from reference TRBV7-9 and TRBJ2-7, is DTGVSQNPRHKITKRGQNVTFRCDPISEHNRLYWYRQTLGQGPEFLTYFQNEAQLEKSRLLSDRFSAERPKGSFSTLEIQRTEQGDSAMYLCAGSLGETGTYEQYFGPGTRLTVT.

The chain uses TRBV5-6 and TRBJ1-1; 8 bases match TRBD1. Unmatched junction bases numbered 10, after V lost 0 bases and J lost 6 bases. The length of the CDR3 is 16 residues. The V gene's germline CDR1 is SGHDT and CDR2 YYEEEE. The CDR3 sequence is CASSLGTGTILPEAFF. The CDR3, as DNA: TGTGCCAGCAGCTTGGGGACAGGGACGATTCTTCCTGAAGCTTTCTTT. The whole variable domain, filled in from reference TRBV5-6 and TRBJ1-1, reads DAGVTQSPTHLIKTRGQQVTLRCSPKSGHDTVSWYQQALGQGPQFIFQYYEEEERQRGNFPDRFSGHQFPNYSSELNVNALLLGDSALYLCASSLGTGTILPEAFFGQGTRLTVV.

This rearrangement joins TRBV7-9 to TRBJ2-7, with a possible D match to TRBD2 (6 bases). Trimming removed 8 bases from V and 2 bases from J, with 13 bases in between. The CDR3 loop spans 13 amino acids. Germline CDR1 and CDR2: SEHNR and FQNEAQ (reference sequence). The CDR3 sequence: CASHGGGAYEQYF. CDR3 coding DNA: TGTGCCAGCCACGGGGGAGGAGCCTACGAGCAGTACTTC.

The chain combines TRBV5-8 with TRBJ2-7; a possible D gene is TRBD2 (7 bases). V gave up 0 bases and J gave up 2 bases, with 12 bases separating them. Germline lookup yields CDR1 SGHTS and CDR2 YDEGEE. This CDR3 contains 15 residues. The CDR3 DNA reads as TGTGCCAGCAGCTTGGTTTGGGGGGGCCCCTACGAGCAGTACTTC. Translation: CASSLVWGGPYEQYF.

This chain links TRBV5-1 with TRBJ2-1, with 8 bases fitting TRBD1. The CDR3 is 12 residues long. Germline values: CDR1 SGHRS, CDR2 YFSETQ. The trim removed 4 bases at V and 9 bases at J, leaving 3 bases unmatched. Here the CDR3 DNA reads TGCGCCAGCAGCGTTGGGACAGGTGAGCAGTTCTTC. Encoded protein: CASSVGTGEQFF.

V and J are TRBV5-1 and TRBJ2-3; no reliable D call. The germline V gene encodes CDR1 SGHRS and CDR2 YFSETQ. V was trimmed by 5 bases and J by 5 bases, leaving 12 bases between them. There are 13 residues in the CDR3. The CDR3 is CASRVDSGDTQYF. The CDR3 nucleotides read TGCGCCAGCAGAGTAGATTCCGGAGATACGCAGTATTTT.

This chain uses TRBV4-2 with TRBJ2-5; 11 bases agree with TRBD1. Germline V gene sequence: CDR1 LGHNA, CDR2 YNFKEQ. Trimming took 2 bases from V and 4 from J; bases not matched to a gene: 3. The CDR3 runs to 15 residues. Written as DNA, the CDR3 is TGTGCCAGCAGCCAACCGGGACAGGGGGGAGAGACCCAGTACTTC. This sequence encodes CASSQPGQGGETQYF.

Here the CDR3 reads CASSLLTSKGDTQYF. DNA for the CDR3: TGTGCCAGCAGCCTCCTGACTAGCAAAGGAGATACGCAGTATTTT. The chain recombines TRBV5-8 with TRBJ2-3; 7 positions agree with TRBD2. CDR1 and CDR2 (germline): SGHTS, YDEGEE. Trimming removed 4 bases from V and 5 bases from J; junction bases left unmatched: 10. CDR3 length: 15 amino acids.

The CDR3 DNA reads as TGTGCCACCAGCAGGGACAATAATGAAAAACTGTTTTTT. Amino acids: CATSRDNNEKLFF. The chain links TRBV15 to TRBJ1-4; D may be TRBD1 (5 bases). There are 13 residues in the CDR3. The V end was cut by 3 bases, the J end by 4 bases, with 6 bases between. Germline loops: CDR1 LNHNV, CDR2 YYDKDF (reference sequence).

This chain joins TRBV5-1 and TRBJ2-3; TRBD2 agrees at 7 bases. After removal of 0 bases from V and 4 bases from J, the junction contained 5 bases not matched to a gene. This CDR3 has 15 residues. Germline values: CDR1 SGHRS, CDR2 YFSETQ. The CDR3 DNA is TGCGCCAGCAGCTTGGATTGGGGGGGATCAGATACGCAGTATTTT. Translated: CASSLDWGGSDTQYF.

This clone was found once. V usage is TRBV5-5 and J usage is TRBJ1-2; 8 bases line up with TRBD1. Germline lookup yields CDR1 SGHKS and CDR2 YYEKEE (reference sequence). This CDR3 region has 15 residues. V lost 3 bases and J lost 8; bases outside the gene matches: 12. The CDR3 nucleotides read TGTGCCAGCAGCTCGGGACAGGCTGGGTCGCGAGGCTACACCTTC. This sequence encodes CASSSGQAGSRGYTF.

This clone was counted only a few times. The V and J genes are TRBV5-1 and TRBJ2-5, with 7 bases aligning to TRBD2. V lost 4 bases and J lost 3; bases outside the gene matches: 6. The length of the CDR3 is 14 residues. Germline V gives CDR1 SGHRS, CDR2 YFSETQ. The CDR3 DNA reads TGCGCCAGCAGCGCGACTAGCAGTAAAGAGACCCAGTACTTC. This codes for CASSATSSKETQYF. Supplemented by reference TRBV5-1 and TRBJ2-5, the full variable domain reads KAGVTQTPRYLIKTRGQQVTLSCSPISGHRSVSWYQQTPGQGLQFLFEYFSETQRNKGNFPGRFSGRQFSNSRSEMNVSTLELGDSALYLCASSATSSKETQYFGPGTRLLVL.